These T cell receptor beta chains were read from a single sample in a study of regulatory T cells in long-lasting Graves disease. TCRdb fed the multiplex PCR reads into MiXCR, producing one record per CDR3 protein. The sample consists of about 420,000 distinct CDR3 sequences, 23% of them appearing once. Source: peripheral blood mononuclear cells (PBMCs), taken when the disease was refractory, from a patient treated with antithyroid drugs. These receptors originate from a female donor with Graves disease. Each CDR3 is given with its conserved first and last residue. D genes are given only for firm matches. The size of a clone is reported for some rows only, either as once, few or many, or as a class for expanded clones.

j_call v_call clone_size d_call cdr3_nt cdr3_aa
TRBJ2-4 TRBV7-9 - - TGTGCCAGCAGCGCCGAAGGGGCCAAAAACATTCAGTACTTC CASSAEGAKNIQYF
TRBJ2-7 TRBV7-2 - - TGTGCCAGCAGCTTACGACCGAGCGACGAGCAGTACTTC CASSLRPSDEQYF
TRBJ1-1 TRBV6-1 many - TGTGCCAGCAGTGAGGATCTAGATACTGAAGCTTTCTTT CASSEDLDTEAFF
TRBJ2-6 TRBV7-3 - - TGTGCCAGCAGCATCTCGGGGACGAGAACTGGGGCCAACGTCCTGACTTTC CASSISGTRTGANVLTF
TRBJ1-5 TRBV19 - TRBD1 TGTGCCAGCCATACCGGGACAGGGTGGCATCAGCCCCAGCATTTT CASHTGTGWHQPQHF
TRBJ2-2 TRBV20-1 - - TGCAGTGCTAGAGATATTAATTATGGCGGGACCGGGGAGCTGTTTTTT CSARDINYGGTGELFF
TRBJ1-4 TRBV7-9 - TRBD1 TGTGCCAGCAGCTCAAACCGGGACAGTCAGGATGAAAAACTGTTTTTT CASSSNRDSQDEKLFF
TRBJ2-2 TRBV9 - TRBD1 TGTGCCAGCAGCACCGGGACAGGCGTCACCGGGGAGCTGTTTTTT CASSTGTGVTGELFF
TRBJ2-4 TRBV28 many TRBD1 TGTGCCAGCAGCCAAGTACGCCGGGACAGGGAGAGGAACATTCAGTACTTC CASSQVRRDRERNIQYF
TRBJ2-7 TRBV12-3/TRBV12-4 - TRBD1 TGTGCCAGCAGTTCAGGACAGGGTAAAGCCTACGAGCAGTACTTC CASSSGQGKAYEQYF
TRBJ1-1 TRBV2 many - TGTGCCAGCAGCGACAAGAACACTGAAGCTTTCTTT CASSDKNTEAFF
TRBJ2-5 TRBV2 many TRBD2 TGTGCCAGCAGTTCCGGACTAGCGGGAGGACGAAAGACCCAGTACTTC CASSSGLAGGRKTQYF
TRBJ1-4 TRBV30 many TRBD1 TGTGCCGGGGGGAACAGGGGGCGCGATGAAAAACTGTTTTTT CAGGNRGRDEKLFF
TRBJ2-5 TRBV5-6 few TRBD2 TGTGCCAGCAGCTTCGCTAGCGGGAGGACCTACCAAGAGACCCAGTACTTC CASSFASGRTYQETQYF
TRBJ2-2 TRBV2 few TRBD2 TGTGCCAGTAAGGGACTAAACACCGGGGAGCTGTTTTTT CASKGLNTGELFF
TRBJ1-2 TRBV6-2/TRBV6-3 few TRBD1 TGTGCCAGCAGTTACCCCCGACAGGGATCGAGCTACACCTTC CASSYPRQGSSYTF
TRBJ1-2 TRBV15 many TRBD1 TGTGCCACCAGCAGAGATGGACAGGGGGTTTACTATGGCTACACCTTC CATSRDGQGVYYGYTF
TRBJ1-1 TRBV30 - - TGTGCCTGGAAACGGCGGGGGGCGCGGGACACTGAAGCTTTCTTT CAWKRRGARDTEAFF
TRBJ2-7 TRBV6-1 - - TGTGCCAGCAGCCCTTTAAGAGGCCTCGAGCAGTACTTC CASSPLRGLEQYF
TRBJ2-5 TRBV6-5 - TRBD2 TGTGCCAGCAGTTCCGGCGCTAGCGGGGGGAAAGAGACCCAGTACTTC CASSSGASGGKETQYF
TRBJ2-7 TRBV2 many TRBD1 TGTGCCAGCGGACATCCGGGACAGGGATTAAGGGAGCAGTACTTC CASGHPGQGLREQYF
TRBJ1-5 TRBV28 many TRBD1 TGTGCCAGCGACCCGAGGGGGACAGGGGTTTTTCAGCCCCAGCATTTT CASDPRGTGVFQPQHF
TRBJ2-5 TRBV30 many - TGTGCCTGGAGTACGGGAAGGACCCAGTACTTC CAWSTGRTQYF
TRBJ1-2 TRBV5-1 - TRBD1 TGCGCCAGCAGCACGACAGGGGGGGTAAACTATGGCTACACCTTC CASSTTGGVNYGYTF
TRBJ1-3 TRBV14 few - TGTGCCAGCAGCCAAGATCTGGGATTCACCGTCCGGAACACCATATATTTT CASSQDLGFTVRNTIYF
TRBJ2-1 TRBV7-8 - - TGTGCCAGCAGCAGTTTCGTCGGAACGGAGAACAATGAGCAGTTCTTC CASSSFVGTENNEQFF
TRBJ1-4 TRBV28 many - TGTGCCAGCAGTTTTAGGAGGGTGACTAATGAAAAACTGTTTTTT CASSFRRVTNEKLFF
TRBJ2-2 TRBV18 - - TGTGCCAGCTCACCATTAAGCGCCCCGAACACCGGGGAGCTGTTTTTT CASSPLSAPNTGELFF
TRBJ1-4 TRBV11-2 few - TGTGCCAGCAGCTACGAGTGGACTAATGAAAAACTGTTTTTT CASSYEWTNEKLFF